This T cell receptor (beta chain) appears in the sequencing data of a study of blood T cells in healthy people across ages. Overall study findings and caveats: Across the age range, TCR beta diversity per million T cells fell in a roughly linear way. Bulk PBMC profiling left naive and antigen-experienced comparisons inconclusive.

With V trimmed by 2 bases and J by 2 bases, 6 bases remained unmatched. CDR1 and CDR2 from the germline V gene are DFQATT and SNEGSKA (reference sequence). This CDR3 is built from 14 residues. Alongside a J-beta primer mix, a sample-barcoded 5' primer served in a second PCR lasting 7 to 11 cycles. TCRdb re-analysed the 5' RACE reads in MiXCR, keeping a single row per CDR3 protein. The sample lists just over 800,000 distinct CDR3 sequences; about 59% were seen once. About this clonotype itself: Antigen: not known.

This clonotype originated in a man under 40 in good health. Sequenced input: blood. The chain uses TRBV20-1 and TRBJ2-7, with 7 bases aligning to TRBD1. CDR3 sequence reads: CSARPYRGAYEQYF. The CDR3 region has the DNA TGCAGTGCTAGACCATACAGGGGCGCCTACGAGCAGTACTTC.